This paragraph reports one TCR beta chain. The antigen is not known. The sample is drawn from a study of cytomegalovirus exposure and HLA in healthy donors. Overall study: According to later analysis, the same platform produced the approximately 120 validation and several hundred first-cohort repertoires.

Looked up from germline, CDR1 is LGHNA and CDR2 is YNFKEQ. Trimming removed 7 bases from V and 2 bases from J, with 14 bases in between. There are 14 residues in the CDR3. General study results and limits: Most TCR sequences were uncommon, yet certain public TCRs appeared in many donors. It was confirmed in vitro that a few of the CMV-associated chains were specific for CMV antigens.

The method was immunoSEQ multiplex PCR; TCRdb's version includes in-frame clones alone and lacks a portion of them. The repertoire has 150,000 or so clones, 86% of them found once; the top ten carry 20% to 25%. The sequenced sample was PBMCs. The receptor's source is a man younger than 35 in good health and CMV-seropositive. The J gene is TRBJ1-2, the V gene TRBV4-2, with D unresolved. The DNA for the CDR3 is TGTGCCAGCACCCCGAGTGCGGAAAACTATGGCTACACCTTC. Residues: CASTPSAENYGYTF.